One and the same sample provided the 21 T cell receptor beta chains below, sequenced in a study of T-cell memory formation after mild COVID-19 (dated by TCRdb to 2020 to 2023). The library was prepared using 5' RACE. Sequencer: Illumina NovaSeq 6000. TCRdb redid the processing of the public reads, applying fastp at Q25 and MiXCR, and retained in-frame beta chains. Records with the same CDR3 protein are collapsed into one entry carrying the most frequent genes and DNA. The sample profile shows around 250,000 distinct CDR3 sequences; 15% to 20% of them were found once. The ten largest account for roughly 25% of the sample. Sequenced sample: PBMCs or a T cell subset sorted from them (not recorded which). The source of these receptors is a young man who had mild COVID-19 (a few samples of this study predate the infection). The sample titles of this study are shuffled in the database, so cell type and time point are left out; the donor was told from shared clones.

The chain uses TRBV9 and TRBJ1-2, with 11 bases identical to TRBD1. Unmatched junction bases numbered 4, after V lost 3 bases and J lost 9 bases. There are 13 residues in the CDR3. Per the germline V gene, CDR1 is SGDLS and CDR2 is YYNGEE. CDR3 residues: CASSAGTGGRYTF. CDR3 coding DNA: TGTGCCAGCAGCGCCGGGACAGGGGGGCGCTACACCTTC.

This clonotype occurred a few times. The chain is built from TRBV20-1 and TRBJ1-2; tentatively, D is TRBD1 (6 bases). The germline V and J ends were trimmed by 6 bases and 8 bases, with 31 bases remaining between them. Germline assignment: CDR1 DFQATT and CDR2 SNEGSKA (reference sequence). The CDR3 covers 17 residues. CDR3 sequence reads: CSAGLPGTPSRWMGYTF. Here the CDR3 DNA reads TGCAGTGCGGGACTGCCCGGGACACCTAGTCGATGGATGGGCTACACCTTC.

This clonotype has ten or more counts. CDR3 sequence reads: CASTIPPLNEQYF. CDR3 sequence (DNA): TGTGCCAGCACCATCCCCCCTCTCAACGAGCAGTACTTC. The chain couples TRBV6-1 to TRBJ2-7; D unclear. The CDR3 extends over 13 amino acids. V was trimmed by 7 bases and J by 5 bases, leaving 15 bases between them. CDR1 is MNHNS and CDR2 is SASEGT in the germline V gene.

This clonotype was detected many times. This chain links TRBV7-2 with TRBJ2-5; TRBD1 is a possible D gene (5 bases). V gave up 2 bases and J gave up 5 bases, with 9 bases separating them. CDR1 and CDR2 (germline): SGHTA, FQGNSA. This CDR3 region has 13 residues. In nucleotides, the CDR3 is TGTGCCAGCAGCTTATGGGGCCGGGAGACCCAGTACTTC. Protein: CASSLWGRETQYF.

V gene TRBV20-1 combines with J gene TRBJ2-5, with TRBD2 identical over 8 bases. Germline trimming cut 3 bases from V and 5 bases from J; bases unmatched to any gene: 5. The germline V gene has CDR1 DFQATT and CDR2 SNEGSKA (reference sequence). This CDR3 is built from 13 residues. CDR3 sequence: CSASRGGRETQYF. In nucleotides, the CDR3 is TGCAGTGCTAGTCGGGGGGGAAGGGAGACCCAGTACTTC.

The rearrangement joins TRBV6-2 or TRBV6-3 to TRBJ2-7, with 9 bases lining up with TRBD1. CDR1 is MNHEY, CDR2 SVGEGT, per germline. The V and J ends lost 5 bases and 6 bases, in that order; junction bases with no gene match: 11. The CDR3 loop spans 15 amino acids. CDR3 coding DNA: TGTGCCAGCAGTCCCACACAGGGGGCGTTCGTCGAGCAGTACTTC. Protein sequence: CASSPTQGAFVEQYF.

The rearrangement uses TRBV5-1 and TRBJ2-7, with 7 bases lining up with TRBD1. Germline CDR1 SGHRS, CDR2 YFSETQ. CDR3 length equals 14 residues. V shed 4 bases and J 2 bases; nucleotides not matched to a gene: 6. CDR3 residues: CASSLDRIPYEQYV. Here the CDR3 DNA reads TGCGCCAGCAGCCTGGACAGGATCCCCTACGAGCAGTACGTC.

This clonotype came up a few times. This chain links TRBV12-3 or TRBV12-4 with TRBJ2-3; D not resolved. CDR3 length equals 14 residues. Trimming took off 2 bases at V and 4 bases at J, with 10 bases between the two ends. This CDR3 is CASSLSGVPDTQYF. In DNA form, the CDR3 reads TGTGCCAGCAGTTTATCTGGGGTGCCAGATACGCAGTATTTT.

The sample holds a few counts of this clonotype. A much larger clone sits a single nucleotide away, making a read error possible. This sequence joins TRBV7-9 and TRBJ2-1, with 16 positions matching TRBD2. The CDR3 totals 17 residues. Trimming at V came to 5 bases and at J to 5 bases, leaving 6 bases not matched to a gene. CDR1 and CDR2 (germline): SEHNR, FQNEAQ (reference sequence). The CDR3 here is CASSLGTSGGADNEQFF. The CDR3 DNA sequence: TGTGCCAGCAGCCTCGGGACTAGCGGGGGGGCTGACAATGAGCAGTTCTTC.

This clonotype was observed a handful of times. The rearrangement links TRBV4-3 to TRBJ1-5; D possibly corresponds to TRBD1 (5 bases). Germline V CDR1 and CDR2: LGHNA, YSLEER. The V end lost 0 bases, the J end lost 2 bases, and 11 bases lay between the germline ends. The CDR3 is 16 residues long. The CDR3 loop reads CASSQDQGGGNQPQHF. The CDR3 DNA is TGCGCCAGCAGCCAAGACCAGGGAGGTGGCAATCAGCCCCAGCATTTT.

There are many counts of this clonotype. This CDR3 reads CASSLDPGPGETQYF. CDR3 coding DNA: TGCGCCAGCAGCTTGGATCCGGGCCCCGGGGAGACCCAGTACTTC. The chain recombines TRBV5-1 with TRBJ2-5; the D is unclear. The CDR3 has 15 residues. The germline V gene encodes CDR1 SGHRS and CDR2 YFSETQ. V shed 0 bases and J shed 5 bases, with 14 bases lying between them.

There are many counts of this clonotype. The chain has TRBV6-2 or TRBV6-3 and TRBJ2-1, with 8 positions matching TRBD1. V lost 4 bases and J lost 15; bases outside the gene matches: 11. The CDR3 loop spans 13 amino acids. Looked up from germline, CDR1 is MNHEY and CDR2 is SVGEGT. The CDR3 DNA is TGTGCCAGCAGTTGGGGACAGGACCGAAATCGGTTCTTC. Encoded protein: CASSWGQDRNRFF.

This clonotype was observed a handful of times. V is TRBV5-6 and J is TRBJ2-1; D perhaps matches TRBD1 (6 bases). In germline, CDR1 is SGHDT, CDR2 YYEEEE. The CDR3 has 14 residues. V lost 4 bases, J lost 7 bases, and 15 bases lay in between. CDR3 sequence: CASSPGVLVNEQFF. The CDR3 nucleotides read TGTGCCAGCAGCCCAGGGGTTTTAGTAAATGAGCAGTTCTTC. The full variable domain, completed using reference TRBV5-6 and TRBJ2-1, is DAGVTQSPTHLIKTRGQQVTLRCSPKSGHDTVSWYQQALGQGPQFIFQYYEEEERQRGNFPDRFSGHQFPNYSSELNVNALLLGDSALYLCASSPGVLVNEQFFGPGTRLTVL.

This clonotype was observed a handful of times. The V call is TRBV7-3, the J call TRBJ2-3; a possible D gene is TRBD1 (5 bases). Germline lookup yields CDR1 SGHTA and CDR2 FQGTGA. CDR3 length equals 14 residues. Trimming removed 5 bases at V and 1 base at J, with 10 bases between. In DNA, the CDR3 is TGTGCCAGCAGCGCGCAGACAGGCACAGATACGCAGTATTTT. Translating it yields CASSAQTGTDTQYF.

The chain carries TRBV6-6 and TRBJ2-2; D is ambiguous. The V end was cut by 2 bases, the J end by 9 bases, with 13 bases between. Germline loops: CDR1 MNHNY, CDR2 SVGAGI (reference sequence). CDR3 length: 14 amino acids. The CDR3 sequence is CASSYRSLLRELFF. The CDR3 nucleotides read TGTGCCAGCAGTTACCGCTCGCTTCTCCGGGAGCTGTTTTTT.

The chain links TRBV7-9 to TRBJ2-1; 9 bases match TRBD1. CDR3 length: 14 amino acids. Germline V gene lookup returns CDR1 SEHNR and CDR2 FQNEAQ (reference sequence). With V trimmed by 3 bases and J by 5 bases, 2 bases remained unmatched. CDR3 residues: CASSLDRGDNEQFF. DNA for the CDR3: TGTGCCAGCAGCTTGGACAGGGGAGACAATGAGCAGTTCTTC.

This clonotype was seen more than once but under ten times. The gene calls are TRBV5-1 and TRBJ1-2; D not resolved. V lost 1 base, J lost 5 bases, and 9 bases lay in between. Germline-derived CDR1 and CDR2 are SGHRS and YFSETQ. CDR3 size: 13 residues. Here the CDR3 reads CASSLREQYGYTF. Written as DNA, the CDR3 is TGCGCCAGCAGCTTGAGGGAACAGTATGGCTACACCTTC.

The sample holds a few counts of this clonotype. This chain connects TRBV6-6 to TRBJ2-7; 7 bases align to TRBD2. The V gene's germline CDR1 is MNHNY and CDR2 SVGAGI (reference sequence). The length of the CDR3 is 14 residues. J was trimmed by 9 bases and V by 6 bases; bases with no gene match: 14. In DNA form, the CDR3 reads TGTGCCAGCAGGCCCCGGGGGGACCTACGAGGGCAGTACGTC. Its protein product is CASRPRGDLRGQYV.

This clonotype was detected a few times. The CDR3 loop reads CASSGSGTGTYEQYF. CDR3 nucleotides: TGTGCCAGCAGTGGATCCGGGACAGGGACCTACGAGCAGTACTTC. This chain joins TRBV6-1 and TRBJ2-7; 9 bases fit TRBD1. V was pared by 4 bases and J by 2 bases, with 6 bases of the junction left unmatched. The CDR3 extends over 15 amino acids. CDR1 is MNHNS and CDR2 is SASEGT in the germline V gene.

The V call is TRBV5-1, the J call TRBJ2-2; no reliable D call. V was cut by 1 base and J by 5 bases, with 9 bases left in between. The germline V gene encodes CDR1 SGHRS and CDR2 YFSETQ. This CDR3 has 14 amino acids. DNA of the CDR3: TGCGCCAGCAGCTTGCAAACGAGGACCGGGGAGCTGTTTTTT. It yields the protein CASSLQTRTGELFF.

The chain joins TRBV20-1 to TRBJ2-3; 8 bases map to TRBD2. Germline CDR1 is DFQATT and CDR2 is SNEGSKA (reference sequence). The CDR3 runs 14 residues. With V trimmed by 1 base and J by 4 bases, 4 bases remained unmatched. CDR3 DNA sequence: TGCAGTGCTAGAGCGGCGGGGGGTTCAGATACGCAGTATTTT. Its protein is CSARAAGGSDTQYF.